The clone carrying this T cell receptor (beta chain) was picked up a small number of times. This entry belongs to a study of blood T cell repertoires in COVID-19. Study details: Nucleic acid was either cDNA or gDNA, and it came from T cells, B-cell-depleted T cells, or PBMCs.

Profiled with immunoSEQ multiplex PCR; TCRdb holds only in-frame clones, not every one. The table has more than 300,000 clones, roughly 90% seen once; the top ten hold around 3.9%. The CDR3 runs to 15 residues. V gave up 6 bases and J gave up 0 bases, with 12 bases separating them. In germline, CDR1 is MNHEY, CDR2 SVGAGI. The clonotype was recovered from a woman in her thirties who had been exposed to COVID-19. V is TRBV6-5 and J is TRBJ1-3; perhaps TRBD1 as D (6 bases). The sample consisted of PBMCs or T cells enriched from blood (not recorded which). The CDR3 sequence is CASSTDRSSGNTIYF. In DNA, the CDR3 is TGTGCCAGCAGCACAGACAGGTCCTCTGGAAACACCATATATTTT.